The 22 T cell receptor beta chains below were found in one sample sequenced in a study of Ad26.COV2.S vaccination and SARS-CoV-2 variants. The method was immunoSEQ multiplex PCR; TCRdb's version includes in-frame clones alone and lacks a portion of them. The sample includes about 460,000 clones, approximately 90% of them seen just once. Noted treatment: 15 to 20 received Ad26.COV2.S at low or high dose, single or two shots; about 5 received placebo; per-sample allocation not given. Repertoires come from day 63 after the first vaccine or placebo injection. The sample here was peripheral blood, taken in a trial of Ad26.COV2.S vaccine versus placebo. Receptors originate from a person aged 18 to 59 who received the Ad26.COV2.S COVID-19 vaccine or a placebo.

This clone was counted only a few times. V is TRBV20-1 and J is TRBJ1-2, with 7 bases matching TRBD1. The CDR3 runs 16 residues. After removal of 3 bases from V and 4 bases from J, the junction contained 14 bases not matched to a gene. Germline lookup yields CDR1 DFQATT and CDR2 SNEGSKA (reference sequence). Here the CDR3 DNA reads TGCAGTGCTAGTTTGTCGCCAGGGGGGCCCCTCTATGGCTACACCTTC. Its translation is CSASLSPGGPLYGYTF.

This clone was observed a handful of times. The chain joins TRBV29-1 to TRBJ1-1; 8 nucleotides align to TRBD1. With V trimmed by 2 bases and J by 5 bases, 10 bases remained unmatched. Germline V gene sequence: CDR1 SQVTM, CDR2 ANQGSEA. This CDR3 is built from 15 residues. The CDR3 DNA follows: TGCAGCGTTGAAAATCCTCAGGGGGCTCCGACTGAAGCTTTCTTT. Its translation is CSVENPQGAPTEAFF.

J is TRBJ2-7 and V is TRBV19, with D uncertain. Between the trimmed V and J ends, which lost 1 base and 1 base, there was a span of 11 bases. There are 15 residues in the CDR3. The germline V gene has CDR1 LNHDA and CDR2 SQIVND (reference sequence). This chain's CDR3 is CASSIVAYPSYEQYF. CDR3 nucleotide sequence: TGTGCCAGTAGTATAGTGGCGTACCCATCCTACGAGCAGTACTTC.

A single count supports this clone. The genes are TRBV15 and TRBJ2-1, with 10 bases aligning to TRBD1. Looked up from germline, CDR1 is LNHNV and CDR2 is YYDKDF (reference sequence). V gave up 0 bases and J gave up 5 bases; unmatched junction bases: 4. The CDR3 is 16 residues long. CDR3 DNA sequence: TGTGCCACCAGCAGAGATTCGGGGACAGGGGACAATGAGCAGTTCTTC. It is translated as CATSRDSGTGDNEQFF.

J is TRBJ1-1 and V is TRBV6-5; 7 bases are shared with TRBD1. The CDR3 has 15 amino acids. V trimming: 6 bases; J trimming: 1 base; junction bases outside the gene matches: 8. Germline lookup yields CDR1 MNHEY and CDR2 SVGAGI. The CDR3 reads CASRLGGAGNTEAFF. In DNA form, the CDR3 reads TGTGCCAGCAGATTAGGGGGCGCGGGGAACACTGAAGCTTTCTTT.

This sequence joins TRBV30 and TRBJ1-4; D unresolved. The V end lost 3 bases, the J end lost 6 bases, and 11 bases lay between the germline ends. Germline CDR1 reads GTSNPN; CDR2 reads SVGIG (reference sequence). The CDR3 consists of 13 residues. The CDR3 DNA reads as TGTGCCTGGAGACACGAGTGGCATGAAAAACTGTTTTTT. Its protein product is CAWRHEWHEKLFF.

The chain is built from TRBV3-1 (or the pseudogene TRBV3-2) and TRBJ2-7, with D unclear. The CDR3 has 13 amino acids. V was shortened by 5 bases and J by 3 bases, with 11 bases between the two germline ends. Germline-derived CDR1 and CDR2 are LGHDT and YNNKEL (reference sequence). CDR3 residues: CASSKQTYYEQYF. The CDR3 DNA is TGTGCCAGCAGCAAGCAGACGTACTACGAGCAGTACTTC.

The J gene is TRBJ1-2, the V gene TRBV15; a weak D match, TRBD1 (5 bases). This CDR3 contains 14 residues. Trimming cost V 0 bases and J 6 bases, with 11 bases left between them. In germline, CDR1 is LNHNV, CDR2 YYDKDF (reference sequence). The CDR3 DNA reads TGTGCCACCAGCAGAGAGGTGGGGACGGATGGCTACACCTTC. This gives the protein CATSREVGTDGYTF.

This clone is a singleton in its sample. The DNA for the CDR3 is TGCGCCAGCAGCCAAGATCGGGACATCAACACCGGGGAGCTGTTTTTT. Translated: CASSQDRDINTGELFF. V and J are TRBV4-1 and TRBJ2-2; the D gene is possibly TRBD1 (6 bases). V lost 0 bases and J lost 2, with 10 bases in between. Germline lookup yields CDR1 MGHRA and CDR2 YSYEKL. There are 16 residues in the CDR3.

The chain combines TRBV24-1 with TRBJ1-2; D is unclear. The CDR3 contains 12 residues. V was trimmed by 4 bases and J by 1 base, leaving 3 bases between them. Germline V lookup: CDR1 KGHDR, CDR2 SFDVKD. CDR3 DNA: TGTGCCACCAGTGAACATAACTATGGCTACACCTTC. Translation: CATSEHNYGYTF.

The chain combines TRBV7-3 with TRBJ2-1; D gene ambiguous. Trimming removed 2 bases at V and 4 bases at J, with 15 bases between. The CDR3 runs to 16 residues. Per germline, CDR1 SGHTA and CDR2 FQGTGA. DNA for the CDR3: TGTGCCAGCAGCTTACAAGGCACCGAATCTTACAATGAGCAGTTCTTC. Translating gives CASSLQGTESYNEQFF.

CDR3 sequence reads: CASGLVLGTSGGFEQFF. DNA of the CDR3: TGTGCTAGTGGTTTGGTACTGGGGACTAGCGGGGGATTCGAGCAGTTCTTC. The genes are TRBV12-5 and TRBJ2-1, with 14 bases aligning to TRBD2. Germline V gene sequence: CDR1 LGHNT, CDR2 FRNRAP. The CDR3 length is 17 residues. V was clipped by 0 bases and J by 10 bases; unmatched bases: 8.

This clone was seen more than once but under ten times. The chain couples TRBV6-6 to TRBJ1-5; D is unclear. The germline V and J ends were trimmed by 2 bases and 3 bases, with 8 bases remaining between them. The CDR3 has 14 residues. Germline V gene data show CDR1 as MNHNY and CDR2 as SVGAGI (reference sequence). The CDR3 spells CASSYKGSNQPQHF. The CDR3 bases are TGTGCCAGCAGTTACAAGGGTTCCAATCAGCCCCAGCATTTT.

This clone turned up a few times. This chain uses TRBV2 with TRBJ1-2; TRBD1 might be the D (6 bases). The CDR3 length is 15 residues. Trimming took 7 bases from V and 0 from J, leaving 15 bases between them. CDR1 is SNHLY and CDR2 is FYNNEI in the germline V gene. CDR3 loop: CASIRGGLSNYGYTF. The DNA for the CDR3 is TGTGCCAGCATCCGCGGGGGCTTGTCTAACTATGGCTACACCTTC.

The CDR3 region is CAWSVRTGRDSPLHF. CDR3 nucleotide sequence: TGTGCCTGGAGTGTCCGGACAGGGCGGGATTCACCCCTCCACTTT. V gene TRBV30 combines with J gene TRBJ1-6; 8 bases align to TRBD1. V dropped 0 bases and J dropped 8; count of bases not matched to a gene: 6. Germline lookup yields CDR1 GTSNPN and CDR2 SVGIG (reference sequence). The CDR3 totals 15 residues.

The CDR3 DNA reads TGTGCCAGCAGCCGTTTGCCTAGCGGGAGGGCCGTCACAGATACGCAGTATTTT. Translated: CASSRLPSGRAVTDTQYF. The chain carries TRBV7-9 and TRBJ2-3; TRBD2 aligns across 12 bases. Trimming at V came to 5 bases and at J to 2 bases, leaving 11 bases not matched to a gene. CDR3 length: 18 amino acids. The V gene's germline CDR1 is SEHNR and CDR2 FQNEAQ (reference sequence).

This clone has just one count. The rearrangement links TRBV7-2 to TRBJ1-1; D is uncertain. The CDR3 sequence is 13 residues long. The germline CDR1 and CDR2 sequences are SGHTA and FQGNSA. Trimming removed 5 bases at V and 3 bases at J, with 10 bases between. This CDR3 reads CASSPLGYTEAFF. The DNA of the CDR3 is TGTGCCAGCAGCCCTTTGGGGTACACTGAAGCTTTCTTT.

This CDR3 is CATSRVGVYTEAFF. The CDR3 region has the DNA TGTGCCACCAGCAGAGTGGGAGTGTACACTGAAGCTTTCTTT. The chain employs TRBV15 and TRBJ1-1; D call uncertain. V was trimmed by 1 base and J by 3 bases, leaving 9 bases between them. CDR3 length: 14 amino acids. Germline V gives CDR1 LNHNV, CDR2 YYDKDF (reference sequence).

This clone was observed a single time. The chain combines TRBV27 with TRBJ1-1, with D tentatively TRBD1 (6 bases). Between the trimmed V and J ends, which lost 7 bases and 1 base, there was a span of 19 bases. Germline CDR1 is MNHEY and CDR2 is SMNVEV (reference sequence). This CDR3 region has 16 residues. The CDR3 coding sequence is TGTGCCAGCATCGGGGGGGTATGGGGGGCGAACACTGAAGCTTTCTTT. This gives the protein CASIGGVWGANTEAFF.

The chain recombines TRBV19 with TRBJ2-7; D unclear. V was cut by 5 bases and J by 4 bases, with 18 bases left in between. This CDR3 region has 15 residues. Germline V lookup: CDR1 LNHDA, CDR2 SQIVND (reference sequence). The CDR3 nucleotides read TGTGCCAGTAGTTACTCTGAAAGATATACTTACGAGCAGTACTTC. This sequence encodes CASSYSERYTYEQYF.

The chain uses TRBV10-2 and TRBJ2-1, with TRBD1 matching 8 bases. Germline V lookup: CDR1 WSHSY, CDR2 SAAADI. CDR3 length equals 14 residues. V trimming: 1 base; J trimming: 8 bases; junction bases outside the gene matches: 4. The DNA for the CDR3 is TGCGCCAGCAGTGAGTTTTCAGGGGGCGATGAGCAGTTCTTC. Its translation is CASSEFSGGDEQFF.

V is TRBV7-3 and J is TRBJ1-1; D is ambiguous. The CDR3 totals 13 residues. CDR1 SGHTA and CDR2 FQGTGA come from the germline V gene. V was pared by 0 bases and J by 10 bases, with 12 bases between. CDR3 bases: TGTGCCAGCAGCTTAACTCCAACAAGTGGAGCTTTCTTT. It specifies CASSLTPTSGAFF.